These 28 T cell receptor beta chains originate from one sample sequenced in a study of shared clonotypes between healthy human individuals. TCRdb's table, derived via immunoSEQ multiplex PCR, lists solely in-frame clones and lacks some. The sample carries some 2.4 million clones, roughly 93% recorded once. The sequencing sample was made of naive CD4+ T cells from PBMCs. Subset indicated: CD45RA+ positively selected. All receptors derive from a man between 18 and 35 years old in good health. Some clones in this sample may be carry-over from other donors' samples.

The genes are TRBV11-2 and TRBJ2-5; 7 bases agree with TRBD1. Trimming took 5 bases from V and 5 from J; bases not matched to a gene: 5. The CDR3 runs to 13 residues. CDR1 and CDR2 from the germline V gene are SGHAT and FQNNGV. As DNA, the CDR3 is TGTGCCAGCAGCCACAGGGGTGCTGAGACCCAGTACTTC. It specifies CASSHRGAETQYF.

The chain carries TRBV4-1 and TRBJ1-1; TRBD1 matches 10 bases. Per germline, CDR1 MGHRA and CDR2 YSYEKL. The J segment lost 9 bases and the V segment lost 2 bases, leaving 15 bases of the junction unmatched. The CDR3 runs to 17 residues. The DNA for the CDR3 is TGCGCCAGCAGCCAACTCCAAACCCGGGACAGGGGACCTAAAGCTTTCTTT. Protein sequence: CASSQLQTRDRGPKAFF.

The chain links TRBV11-2 to TRBJ2-2; maybe TRBD1 (6 bases). The CDR3 runs 15 residues. The V gene lost 5 bases and the J gene lost 0 bases, with 10 bases spanning the gap. The germline CDR1 and CDR2 sequences are SGHAT and FQNNGV. The CDR3 here is CASSHRGSNTGELFF. In DNA, the CDR3 is TGTGCCAGCAGCCATAGGGGGTCGAACACCGGGGAGCTGTTTTTT.

V usage is TRBV5-1 and J usage is TRBJ2-7, with TRBD2 matching 9 bases. The V gene end was trimmed by 0 bases and the J gene end by 3 bases; junction bases not matched to a gene: 10. From germline, CDR1 is SGHRS and CDR2 YFSETQ. This CDR3 is built from 17 residues. CDR3 nucleotide sequence: TGCGCCAGCAGCTTGGGATGGGCTAGCGGGGTTCACTACGAGCAGTACTTC. The encoded protein is CASSLGWASGVHYEQYF.

Regarding this clone: One junction end disagrees with the germline gene, perhaps due to a read error. This CDR3 is also generated by other DNA sequences in the sample. This chain joins TRBV6-6 and TRBJ1-2; D unresolved. The CDR3 contains 15 residues. Germline CDR1 reads MNHNY; CDR2 reads SVGAGI (reference sequence). CDR3 in amino acids: CASSPLVASNYGYTF. The CDR3 bases are TGTGCCAGCAGTCCCCTCGTCGCCAGTAACTACGGCTACACCTTC.

V usage is TRBV4-2 and J usage is TRBJ2-3; D unresolved. Trimming cost V 1 base and J 6 bases, with 8 bases left between them. Germline V gene sequence: CDR1 LGHNA, CDR2 YNFKEQ. The CDR3 has 13 amino acids. This CDR3 is CASSQGLPDTQYF. CDR3 DNA sequence: TGTGCCAGCAGCCAAGGTTTGCCGGATACGCAGTATTTT.

The rearrangement links TRBV11-3 to TRBJ2-5, with D possibly being TRBD1 (5 bases). CDR1 and CDR2 (germline): SGHNT, YENEEA. This CDR3 spans 13 amino acids. Trimming stripped 5 bases from V and 0 bases from J, with 7 bases between. CDR3 amino acids: CASSPGNQETQYF. As DNA, the CDR3 is TGTGCCAGCAGCCCAGGGAACCAAGAGACCCAGTACTTC.

The V gene is TRBV5-1, the J gene TRBJ1-5; D ambiguous. The germline V gene has CDR1 SGHRS and CDR2 YFSETQ. The length of the CDR3 is 15 residues. Trimming removed 0 bases at V and 3 bases at J, with 10 bases between. The CDR3 loop reads CASSLGADPNQPQHF. The CDR3 nucleotides are TGCGCCAGCAGCTTGGGGGCAGACCCCAATCAGCCCCAGCATTTT. The full variable domain, in which reference TRBV5-1 and TRBJ1-5 provide the parts outside the CDR3, is KAGVTQTPRYLIKTRGQQVTLSCSPISGHRSVSWYQQTPGQGLQFLFEYFSETQRNKGNFPGRFSGRQFSNSRSEMNVSTLELGDSALYLCASSLGADPNQPQHFGDGTRLSIL.

The chain carries TRBV7-2 and TRBJ1-2; no firm D call. This CDR3 is 14 amino acids long. V lost 5 bases and J lost 4, with 14 bases in between. Germline loops: CDR1 SGHTA, CDR2 FQGNSA. CDR3 protein: CASSPLSSSYGYTF. CDR3 nucleotides: TGTGCCAGCAGCCCCCTAAGCAGCAGCTATGGCTACACCTTC.

The V call is TRBV7-9, the J call TRBJ2-1, with a tentative D call TRBD1 (6 bases). Germline V lookup: CDR1 SEHNR, CDR2 FQNEAQ (reference sequence). The CDR3 consists of 18 residues. V lost 4 bases and J lost 7, with 26 bases in between. In nucleotides, the CDR3 is TGTGCCAGCAGCTCCCGACAGGAACCGATCCACTCTATGAATGAGCAGTTCTTC. Its translation is CASSSRQEPIHSMNEQFF.

CDR3 coding DNA: TGCGCCAGCAGCCAATTGCAGGCGGCGTCTGGAAACACCATATATTTT. Translation: CASSQLQAASGNTIYF. The chain uses TRBV4-1 and TRBJ1-3; D unclear. The CDR3 covers 16 residues. Germline V gene lookup returns CDR1 MGHRA and CDR2 YSYEKL. V dropped 2 bases and J dropped 1 base, with 12 bases sitting between them.

The count of this clone is one. The V call is TRBV28, the J call TRBJ1-1, with D possibly TRBD1 on 5 matching bases. The ends were cut back, 3 bases at V and 11 bases at J, with 19 bases in the middle. Germline V CDR1 and CDR2: MDHEN, SYDVKM. The CDR3 totals 14 residues. The CDR3 sequence is CASSLGTASGGAFF. CDR3 sequence (DNA): TGTGCCAGCAGTTTGGGGACTGCCAGCGGGGGGGCTTTCTTT.

This rearrangement joins TRBV27 to TRBJ2-3, with D unresolved. Trimming took off 7 bases at V and 4 bases at J, with 18 bases between the two ends. The CDR3 length is 15 residues. Per germline, CDR1 MNHEY and CDR2 SMNVEV (reference sequence). The CDR3 sequence is CASTHRVNSADTQYF. Here the CDR3 DNA reads TGTGCCAGCACCCATCGGGTGAATTCCGCAGATACGCAGTATTTT.

The chain couples TRBV2 to TRBJ2-2; D assignment may be TRBD1 or TRBD2 (6 bases each). Looked up from germline, CDR1 is SNHLY and CDR2 is FYNNEI. The CDR3 runs 17 residues. Deletions cut 6 bases from V and 0 bases from J, with 17 bases between. CDR3 sequence reads: CASSSQGGNANTGELFF. The DNA for the CDR3 is TGTGCCAGCAGCTCCCAAGGGGGGAATGCGAACACCGGGGAGCTGTTTTTT.

This chain uses TRBV6-1 with TRBJ1-1; possibly TRBD1 for D (5 bases). V lost 6 bases and J 3 bases, leaving 11 bases between the germline ends. The CDR3 consists of 13 residues. The germline gives CDR1 MNHNS, CDR2 SASEGT. CDR3: CASRAGVHTEAFF. The CDR3 DNA follows: TGTGCCAGCAGGGCGGGGGTCCACACTGAAGCTTTCTTT.

The chain carries TRBV28 and TRBJ2-1, with 9 bases aligning to TRBD2. CDR1 and CDR2 (germline): MDHEN, SYDVKM. V was pared by 6 bases and J by 9 bases, with 9 bases of the junction left unmatched. The CDR3 loop spans 14 amino acids. In DNA, the CDR3 is TGTGCCAGCAGAACCGGGACTAGCAGACCTGAGCAGTTCTTC. Amino acids: CASRTGTSRPEQFF.

This clone has only one observation. This sequence joins TRBV25-1 and TRBJ1-1; no definite D call. The CDR3 has 15 amino acids. Per germline, CDR1 MGHDK and CDR2 SYGVNS. The V gene lost 7 bases and the J gene lost 5 bases, with 20 bases spanning the gap. The CDR3 sequence: CASTPGGHFGTEAFF. CDR3 in DNA: TGTGCCAGCACCCCTGGTGGGCACTTTGGGACTGAAGCTTTCTTT.

The gene calls are TRBV5-1 and TRBJ2-5; tentatively, D is TRBD1 (6 bases). The CDR3 is 14 residues long. Germline loops: CDR1 SGHRS, CDR2 YFSETQ. Between the trimmed V and J ends, which lost 3 bases and 2 bases, there was a span of 11 bases. The CDR3 coding sequence is TGCGCCAGCAGCTACAGGGCCTCTCAAGAGACCCAGTACTTC. It is translated as CASSYRASQETQYF.

The J gene is TRBJ2-2, the V gene TRBV5-1; D possibly corresponds to TRBD1 (6 bases). The V end lost 4 bases, the J end lost 1 base, and 8 bases lay between the germline ends. This CDR3 region has 14 residues. In germline, CDR1 is SGHRS, CDR2 YFSETQ. Written as DNA, the CDR3 is TGCGCCAGCAGCCCCAGGGGGAACACCGGGGAGCTGTTTTTT. Translated: CASSPRGNTGELFF.

The rearrangement joins TRBV9 to TRBJ2-1; 7 bases are a match to TRBD1. Losses at the gene ends were 6 bases for V and 6 bases for J; bases not matched to a gene: 9. CDR3 size: 14 residues. Germline V gene sequence: CDR1 SGDLS, CDR2 YYNGEE. DNA of the CDR3: TGTGCCAGCAACACGGGACAGCTTAGCAATGAGCAGTTCTTC. It encodes CASNTGQLSNEQFF.

This clone was counted only a few times. The gene calls are TRBV27 and TRBJ1-2; D not resolved. The V end lost 0 bases, the J end lost 0 bases, and 14 bases lay between the germline ends. This CDR3 comprises 17 residues. Germline CDR1 is MNHEY and CDR2 is SMNVEV (reference sequence). In nucleotides, the CDR3 is TGTGCCAGCAGTTTATCGCGACGGGGTAGGACTAACTATGGCTACACCTTC. It yields the protein CASSLSRRGRTNYGYTF.

The chain has TRBV2 and TRBJ2-6; the match to TRBD1 covers 9 bases. This CDR3 contains 17 residues. Trimming took 5 bases from V and 2 from J; bases not matched to a gene: 7. Germline V gene lookup returns CDR1 SNHLY and CDR2 FYNNEI. The DNA of the CDR3 is TGTGCCAGCAGTTCCTTCCGACAGGGGGCTGGGGCCAACGTCCTGACTTTC. Translated: CASSSFRQGAGANVLTF. The full variable domain, completed using reference TRBV2 and TRBJ2-6, is EPEVTQTPSHQVTQMGQEVILRCVPISNHLYFYWYRQILGQKVEFLVSFYNNEISEKSEIFDDQFSVERPDGSNFTLKIRSTKLEDSAMYFCASSSFRQGAGANVLTFGAGSRLTVL.

CDR3: CASSPQGASYEQYF. In DNA, the CDR3 is TGTGCCAGCAGCCCTCAGGGGGCTAGCTACGAGCAGTACTTC. The gene calls are TRBV11-2 and TRBJ2-7, with 8 bases fitting TRBD1. The germline V gene has CDR1 SGHAT and CDR2 FQNNGV. V trimming: 5 bases; J trimming: 3 bases; junction bases outside the gene matches: 6. The CDR3 is made up of 14 amino acids.

V gene TRBV15 combines with J gene TRBJ2-5; tentative D call: TRBD2 (7 bases). The CDR3 spans 15 residues. V was clipped by 8 bases and J by 5 bases, with 21 bases between them. Germline V gene sequence: CDR1 LNHNV, CDR2 YYDKDF (reference sequence). This CDR3 is CATAGGRGSGETQYF. DNA of the CDR3: TGTGCCACCGCCGGGGGGCGAGGGTCGGGGGAGACCCAGTACTTC.

The V gene is TRBV6-6, the J gene TRBJ2-1; possible D gene TRBD2, 6 bases. Trimming pared 2 bases from V and 8 bases from J, leaving 13 bases between. The CDR3 loop spans 14 amino acids. Per germline, CDR1 MNHNY and CDR2 SVGAGI (reference sequence). CDR3 loop: CASSYGRERYEQFF. CDR3 sequence (DNA): TGTGCCAGCAGTTACGGGCGGGAACGTTATGAGCAGTTCTTC.

This clone was recorded only once. The rearrangement uses TRBV9 and TRBJ2-4; D may be TRBD2 (6 bases). The germline gives CDR1 SGDLS, CDR2 YYNGEE. Trimming pared 0 bases from V and 8 bases from J, leaving 9 bases between. This CDR3 is 13 amino acids long. The CDR3 sequence: CASSVGSGDIQYF. The CDR3 DNA reads as TGTGCCAGCAGCGTAGGATCGGGGGACATTCAGTACTTC.

This chain connects TRBV20-1 to TRBJ1-1; D may be TRBD1 (6 bases). There are 11 residues in the CDR3. Trimming stripped 3 bases from V and 11 bases from J, with 13 bases between. Germline CDR1 and CDR2: DFQATT and SNEGSKA (reference sequence). The chain's CDR3 is CSARIQGGAFF. The DNA of the CDR3 is TGCAGTGCTAGGATACAGGGTGGCGCTTTCTTT.

V and J are TRBV11-2 and TRBJ2-3; 9 positions match TRBD1. The CDR3 is made up of 19 amino acids. Trimming removed 6 bases from V and 4 bases from J; junction bases left unmatched: 20. Germline CDR1 and CDR2: SGHAT and FQNNGV. DNA of the CDR3: TGTGCCAGCAGTAGACACCCGACCGGGACAGGGATTAGTGCAGATACGCAGTATTTT. This translates into CASSRHPTGTGISADTQYF.